Sequencing of this TCR beta chain was carried out in a study of T cell changes during pregnancy in multiple sclerosis. Per germline, CDR1 SGHDT and CDR2 YYEEEE. Losses at the gene ends were 2 bases for V and 7 bases for J; bases not matched to a gene: 5. CDR3 length: 14 residues. TCRdb keeps only in-frame clones here, not all; method: immunoSEQ multiplex PCR. This sample has more than 30,000 clones; about 92% occur once, and the top ten carry around 8.3%. This clone was observed a single time. This sequence was found in a female donor with multiple sclerosis, enrolled in a pregnancy study. The rearrangement joins TRBV5-6 to TRBJ2-1; TRBD1 agrees at 8 bases. Sequencing was performed on CD8+ T cells from peripheral blood mononuclear cells, taken in the third trimester of pregnancy. DNA of the CDR3: TGTGCCAGCAGCTTTGGACAGGGAGAGAATGAGCAGTTCTTC. It specifies CASSFGQGENEQFF. Full variable domain (rest looked up from reference TRBV5-6 and TRBJ2-1): DAGVTQSPTHLIKTRGQQVTLRCSPKSGHDTVSWYQQALGQGPQFIFQYYEEEERQRGNFPDRFSGHQFPNYSSELNVNALLLGDSALYLCASSFGQGENEQFFGPGTRLTVL.